Listed here is a single TCR beta chain. Its target is not known. This record belongs to a study of cytotoxic CD8 clonotypes in ibrutinib-treated CLL. Study outcomes and limitations: Clonality measured at baseline exceeded age-matched healthy donors, tracking circulating CD8+ T-cell counts. Elevated clonality accompanied ibrutinib response, with a return toward baseline values at progression.

Data came from immunoSEQ multiplex PCR; TCRdb stores just in-frame clones and leaves some out. The data show 120,000 to 150,000 clones, 60% to 80% seen once. With 6 bases clipped from V and 4 bases from J, the junction kept 8 bases outside the gene matches. This CDR3 is built from 15 residues. Germline assignment: CDR1 ENHRY and CDR2 SYGVKD. Frozen PBMC stocks contributed around 1.9 micrograms of genomic DNA to the TCR beta libraries. The clonotype originates from a human donor with chronic lymphocytic leukemia. The sequencing here drew on PBMCs, taken after 12 months of ibrutinib treatment. The chain is built from TRBV10-3 and TRBJ2-3; TRBD1 matches 9 bases. CDR3 in amino acids: CAISQGTGSPDTQYF. As DNA, the CDR3 is TGTGCCATCAGCCAAGGGACAGGGAGCCCAGATACGCAGTATTTT.